These 31 T cell receptor beta chains were sequenced from one sample in a study of blood T cells in healthy people across ages. Then a second PCR, running roughly 7 to 11 cycles, was carried out with a sample-barcoded 5' primer and a J-beta primer mix. TCRdb fed the 5' RACE reads into MiXCR, producing one record per CDR3 protein. The sample includes fewer than 2,000,000 distinct CDR3 sequences, about 31% of them seen just once. Sequenced: blood. These receptors came from a woman aged 30 to 39 in good health.

The rearrangement joins TRBV20-1 to TRBJ2-1, with TRBD2 identical over 11 bases. The V gene's germline CDR1 is DFQATT and CDR2 SNEGSKA (reference sequence). The CDR3 extends over 13 amino acids. CDR3 loop: CGHSGGAGQEQFF. DNA of the CDR3: TGCGGTCATAGCGGGGGGGCGGGACAAGAGCAGTTCTTC.

This chain uses TRBV12-3 or TRBV12-4 with TRBJ1-1; TRBD1 might be the D (6 bases). CDR3 length: 15 amino acids. V lost 8 bases to trimming and J lost 0 bases, with 16 bases between them. The DNA for the CDR3 is TGTGCCAGCCAATCGAGGGGGAGGATGAACACTGAAGCTTTCTTT. Protein sequence: CASQSRGRMNTEAFF.

Details on this clonotype: The junction differs from germline at one of its ends, possibly a read error. This sequence joins TRBV3-1 and TRBJ2-1, with D possibly matching TRBD2 (6 bases). The germline V gene encodes CDR1 LGHDT and CDR2 YNNKEL (reference sequence). This CDR3 is 15 amino acids long. Here the CDR3 reads CASSPGSAPYDEQFF. CDR3 DNA: TGTGCCAGCAGCCCCGGGAGTGCCCCCTACGATGAGCAGTTCTTC.

J is TRBJ2-3 and V is TRBV28; TRBD2 might be the D (6 bases). Trimming removed 2 bases at V and 3 bases at J, with 15 bases between. This CDR3 comprises 16 residues. Germline CDR1 and CDR2: MDHEN and SYDVKM. CDR3 sequence reads: CASSLDRGMRTDTQYF. CDR3 sequence (DNA): TGTGCCAGCAGTTTAGATCGGGGGATGAGAACAGATACGCAGTATTTT.

With respect to this clonotype: This may arise from a read error, as a much more abundant clone is one base away. The J gene is TRBJ2-4, the V gene TRBV4-1; 7 bases line up with TRBD2. Germline V lookup: CDR1 MGHRA, CDR2 YSYEKL. The trim removed 4 bases at V and 6 bases at J, leaving 9 bases unmatched. CDR3 length: 15 residues. CDR3 sequence reads: CASSPSGTKGNIQYF. Written as DNA, the CDR3 is TGCGCCAGCAGCCCCTCCGGGACTAAGGGAAACATTCAGTACTTC.

The chain uses TRBV20-1 and TRBJ2-7; D ambiguous. Trimming stripped 0 bases from V and 2 bases from J, with 11 bases between. CDR3 size: 14 residues. Looked up from germline, CDR1 is DFQATT and CDR2 is SNEGSKA (reference sequence). Here the CDR3 reads CSARDWAGTYEQYF. CDR3 nucleotides: TGCAGTGCTAGAGATTGGGCAGGAACCTACGAGCAGTACTTC.

The V call is TRBV7-2, the J call TRBJ2-7, with 7 positions matching TRBD2. Germline V CDR1 and CDR2: SGHTA, FQGNSA. CDR3 size: 15 residues. Unmatched junction bases numbered 5, after V lost 0 bases and J lost 3 bases. The CDR3 region has the DNA TGTGCCAGCAGCTTAGCTGGCGGGAGATTCTACGAGCAGTACTTC. Residues: CASSLAGGRFYEQYF.

This clonotype was detected only a few times. The chain joins TRBV25-1 to TRBJ1-2; D uncertain. Trimming cost V 4 bases and J 7 bases, with 13 bases left between them. This CDR3 comprises 13 residues. In germline, CDR1 is MGHDK, CDR2 SYGVNS. The CDR3 bases are TGTGCCAGCAGTGTATGGGGTTCAATTGGCTACACCTTC. Protein: CASSVWGSIGYTF.

This clonotype has just one count. Compared with germline, one end of the junction differs, possibly owing to a read error. This chain uses TRBV6-1 with TRBJ2-1, with TRBD1 as a possible D gene (7 bases). In germline, CDR1 is MNHNS, CDR2 SASEGT. The CDR3 covers 14 residues. The CDR3 sequence is CASSVAGGNNGQFF. The CDR3, as DNA: TGTGCCAGCAGTGTGGCAGGGGGGAACAATGGGCAGTTCTTC.

Of note for this clonotype: A much larger clone differs from this one at a single base, so this may be a read error. This chain connects TRBV7-9 to TRBJ1-2; D may be TRBD1 (5 bases). Germline CDR1 is SEHNR and CDR2 is FQNEAQ (reference sequence). CDR3 length: 13 residues. Here the CDR3 DNA reads TGTGTCAGCAGCCGGGACGGAAACTATGGCTACACCTTC. The encoded protein is CVSSRDGNYGYTF. Drawing the rest from reference TRBV7-9 and TRBJ1-2, the complete variable domain is DTGVSQNPRHKITKRGQNVTFRCDPISEHNRLYWYRQTLGQGPEFLTYFQNEAQLEKSRLLSDRFSAERPKGSFSTLEIQRTEQGDSAMYLCVSSRDGNYGYTFGSGTRLTVV.

The CDR3 reads CASSPQPGLVGDWETQYF. The CDR3 bases are TGTGCCAGCAGCCCCCAACCGGGACTAGTGGGAGACTGGGAGACCCAGTACTTC. The chain employs TRBV7-9 and TRBJ2-5; 8 positions match TRBD2. V lost 5 bases, J lost 5 bases, and 19 bases stayed unmatched. Germline lookup yields CDR1 SEHNR and CDR2 FQNEAQ (reference sequence). The length of the CDR3 is 18 residues.

The V call is TRBV5-1, the J call TRBJ2-7; either TRBD1 or TRBD2 may supply D (6 bases each). CDR1 is SGHRS and CDR2 is YFSETQ in the germline V gene. The CDR3 runs to 15 residues. V was shortened by 3 bases and J by 6 bases, with 19 bases between the two germline ends. The CDR3 nucleotides are TGCGCCAGCAGCTCTGGACTACTCGAGGGGGGCGAGCAGTACTTC. Translated: CASSSGLLEGGEQYF.

The chain has TRBV9 and TRBJ2-1, with TRBD1 identical over 8 bases. Germline loops: CDR1 SGDLS, CDR2 YYNGEE. V shed 4 bases, J shed 6 bases, and the junction held 9 bases outside the gene matches. CDR3 length: 15 residues. This CDR3 is CASSQGAGTSNEQFF. The CDR3 region has the DNA TGTGCCAGCAGCCAGGGGGCAGGCACCTCCAATGAGCAGTTCTTC. Using reference TRBV9 and TRBJ2-1 for the parts outside the CDR3, the full variable domain is DSGVTQTPKHLITATGQRVTLRCSPRSGDLSVYWYQQSLDQGLQFLIQYYNGEERAKGNILERFSAQQFPDLHSELNLSSLELGDSALYFCASSQGAGTSNEQFFGPGTRLTVL.

This clonotype was seen more than once but under ten times. The V gene is TRBV4-1, the J gene TRBJ2-7; either TRBD1 or TRBD2 may fit D (5 bases each). V lost 4 bases and J lost 4, with 20 bases in between. CDR1 MGHRA and CDR2 YSYEKL come from the germline V gene. The CDR3 sequence is 16 residues long. This CDR3 reads CASSPKGTDTNYEQYF. CDR3 coding DNA: TGCGCCAGCAGCCCAAAAGGGACGGATACCAATTACGAGCAGTACTTC.

A few counts support this clonotype. The rearrangement joins TRBV12-3 or TRBV12-4 to TRBJ1-5; TRBD1 matches at 7 bases. With 3 bases clipped from V and 4 bases from J, the junction kept 12 bases outside the gene matches. This CDR3 is built from 17 residues. CDR3 residues: CASSLRWGQRGNQPQHF. The CDR3 bases are TGTGCCAGCAGTTTGAGGTGGGGACAGAGGGGTAATCAGCCCCAGCATTTT.

Only a few counts were recorded for this clonotype. Its ends do not fully match the called genes, so a read error is possible. The chain employs TRBV5-1 and TRBJ2-1; 10 nucleotides line up with TRBD2. Germline loops: CDR1 SGHRS, CDR2 YFSETQ. CDR3 size: 16 residues. The CDR3 bases are TGCGCCAGCAGCTTGAGTGCCCTAGCGGGGGTTAATGAGCAGGTCTTC. Residues: CASSLSALAGVNEQVF.

This clonotype was seen at least ten times. The J gene is TRBJ2-5, the V gene TRBV12-3 or TRBV12-4; D perhaps matches TRBD1 (6 bases). The CDR3 is 15 amino acids. Trimming shortened V by 5 bases and J by 4 bases, and 17 bases separated the two germline ends. CDR3 coding DNA: TGTGCCAGCAGTCCGAACAGGGTCGGACGAGAGACCCAGTACTTC. Encoded protein: CASSPNRVGRETQYF.

This clonotype appeared a few times. The CDR3 DNA reads as TGTGCCAGCAGACCGGGGACTAGCGGTCCTTATAATACCTACGAGCAGTACTTC. Protein product: CASRPGTSGPYNTYEQYF. This chain joins TRBV7-2 and TRBJ2-7, with 11 bases that match TRBD2. The germline V gene has CDR1 SGHTA and CDR2 FQGNSA. With V trimmed by 6 bases and J by 2 bases, 15 bases remained unmatched. This CDR3 is built from 18 residues.

The chain combines TRBV7-9 with TRBJ2-3, with D unclear. This CDR3 contains 14 residues. V was trimmed by 1 base and J by 6 bases, leaving 11 bases between them. CDR1 SEHNR and CDR2 FQNEAQ come from the germline V gene (reference sequence). The CDR3 nucleotides read TGTGCCAGCAGCTTAGTAGGGCAACCCGATACGCAGTATTTT. This codes for CASSLVGQPDTQYF.

The chain is built from TRBV15 and TRBJ2-1, with 8 bases identical to TRBD2. The CDR3 runs 16 residues. The junction had 5 bases not matched to a gene; V was cut back by 0 bases and J by 4 bases. Germline V gene data show CDR1 as LNHNV and CDR2 as YYDKDF (reference sequence). CDR3 coding DNA: TGTGCCACCAGCAGAGATAGGAGCGGGAGATACAATGAGCAGTTCTTC. It yields the protein CATSRDRSGRYNEQFF.

This clonotype has a handful of counts. V usage is TRBV15 and J usage is TRBJ2-5; D is perhaps TRBD2 (6 bases). There are 12 residues in the CDR3. Germline-derived CDR1 and CDR2 are LNHNV and YYDKDF (reference sequence). Trimming cost V 11 bases and J 11 bases, with 21 bases left between them. CDR3 region: CAVWPGAWEQYF. The CDR3 DNA follows: TGTGCCGTTTGGCCGGGAGCATGGGAGCAGTACTTC.

This clonotype was counted between two and nine times. This rearrangement joins TRBV6-5 to TRBJ1-6, with D perhaps matching TRBD1 (5 bases). The CDR3 extends over 13 amino acids. V lost 6 bases, J lost 8 bases, and 11 bases lay in between. CDR1 MNHEY and CDR2 SVGAGI come from the germline V gene. The CDR3 reads CASSDSRDSPLHF. The DNA of the CDR3 is TGTGCCAGCAGCGACAGTCGGGATTCACCCCTCCACTTT.

The CDR3 protein is CATSRGGSLNEQYF. For the CDR3, the DNA is TGTGCCACCAGCAGAGGCGGGAGTTTGAACGAGCAGTACTTC. The chain couples TRBV15 to TRBJ2-5, with TRBD2 matching over 7 bases. The end of the DNA fits TRBJ2-7 better, so the J call may be wrong. The V gene's germline CDR1 is LNHNV and CDR2 YYDKDF (reference sequence). The CDR3 is made up of 14 amino acids.

The chain has TRBV5-1 and TRBJ2-1; no reliable D call. Germline lookup yields CDR1 SGHRS and CDR2 YFSETQ. CDR3 length: 16 residues. Between the trimmed V and J ends, which lost 0 bases and 4 bases, there was a span of 14 bases. CDR3 region: CASSLAGQPKYNEQFF. In DNA form, the CDR3 reads TGCGCCAGCAGCTTGGCCGGGCAGCCTAAGTACAATGAGCAGTTCTTC.

This clonotype was picked up a small number of times. The chain employs TRBV7-2 and TRBJ1-6; TRBD1 agrees at 9 bases. Looked up from germline, CDR1 is SGHTA and CDR2 is FQGNSA. V gave up 2 bases and J gave up 7 bases; unmatched junction bases: 3. The CDR3 is 15 amino acids. CDR3 sequence (DNA): TGTGCCAGCAGCTTAATACAGGGGGCGAATTCACCCCTCCACTTT. Its protein is CASSLIQGANSPLHF. The variable domain in full, completed from reference TRBV7-2 and TRBJ1-6, reads GAGVSQSPSNKVTEKGKDVELRCDPISGHTALYWYRQSLGQGLEFLIYFQGNSAPDKSGLPSDRFSAERTGGSVSTLTIQRTQQEDSAVYLCASSLIQGANSPLHFGNGTRLTVT.

This clonotype was seen a few times. CDR3 sequence reads: CASSSWAGQETQYF. The CDR3 DNA sequence: TGTGCCAGCAGCTCCTGGGCGGGGCAAGAGACCCAGTACTTC. The chain has TRBV7-9 and TRBJ2-5; possible D gene TRBD2, 6 bases. Trimming pared 4 bases from V and 2 bases from J, leaving 11 bases between. The germline gives CDR1 SEHNR, CDR2 FQNEAQ (reference sequence). This CDR3 has 14 residues.

The V gene is TRBV6-1, the J gene TRBJ1-5; 8 nucleotides line up with TRBD1. The length of the CDR3 is 15 residues. Germline trimming cut 7 bases from V and 2 bases from J; bases unmatched to any gene: 7. CDR1 MNHNS and CDR2 SASEGT come from the germline V gene. In DNA, the CDR3 is TGTGCCAGCAAGATGGACAGGGCGGGCAATCAGCCCCAGCATTTT. Translated, it gives CASKMDRAGNQPQHF.

This clonotype was detected only a few times. At one end, the junction sequence differs from germline, possibly due to a read error. The chain carries TRBV12-3 or TRBV12-4 and TRBJ2-3, with no clear D. This CDR3 is 15 amino acids long. The CDR3 region has the DNA TGTGCCAGCAGTTCTTCCGGGCTAAGAGTAGGTACGCAATATTTT. It codes for CASSSSGLRVGTQYF.

This clonotype has at least ten counts. The chain employs TRBV6-6 and TRBJ1-2, with TRBD1 matching over 8 bases. Germline loops: CDR1 MNHNY, CDR2 SVGAGI (reference sequence). Germline trimming cut 6 bases from V and 7 bases from J; bases unmatched to any gene: 10. The CDR3 totals 14 residues. CDR3 in DNA: TGTGCCAGCAGCCAGGCGGTCAGGGGGCTTGGCTACACCTTC. The encoded protein is CASSQAVRGLGYTF.

The chain employs TRBV5-1 and TRBJ2-5; D is undetermined. The germline gives CDR1 SGHRS, CDR2 YFSETQ. The CDR3 is made up of 13 amino acids. Between the trimmed V and J ends, which lost 0 bases and 11 bases, there was a span of 14 bases. CDR3 sequence (DNA): TGCGCCAGCAGCTTGGCCACCGCCAATGAGCAGTACTTC. The encoded protein is CASSLATANEQYF.

This clonotype was counted a few times. The chain uses TRBV2 and TRBJ2-1; D tentatively fits TRBD1 or TRBD2 (5 bases each). In germline, CDR1 is SNHLY, CDR2 FYNNEI. V shed 3 bases and J shed 8 bases, with 14 bases lying between them. The CDR3 spans 14 residues. The CDR3 spells CASSDGASLDEQFF. In DNA, the CDR3 is TGTGCCAGCAGTGACGGGGCCAGTCTGGATGAGCAGTTCTTC.